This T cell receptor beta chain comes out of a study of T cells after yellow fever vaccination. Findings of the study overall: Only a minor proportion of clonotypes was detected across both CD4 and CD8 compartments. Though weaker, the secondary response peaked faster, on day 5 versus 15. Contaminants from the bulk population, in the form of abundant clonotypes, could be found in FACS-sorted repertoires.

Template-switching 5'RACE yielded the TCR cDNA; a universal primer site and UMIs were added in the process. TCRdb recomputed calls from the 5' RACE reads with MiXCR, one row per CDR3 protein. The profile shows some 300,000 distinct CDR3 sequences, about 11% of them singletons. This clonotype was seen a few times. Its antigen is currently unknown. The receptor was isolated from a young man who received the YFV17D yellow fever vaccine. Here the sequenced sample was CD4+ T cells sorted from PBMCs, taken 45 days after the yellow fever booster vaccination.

The CDR3 loop reads CASSLAGSGTGELFF. CDR3 DNA sequence: TGTGCCAGCAGCTTAGCAGGGAGCGGCACCGGGGAGCTGTTTTTT. The genes are TRBV7-2 and TRBJ2-2; a weak D match, TRBD2 (5 bases). The CDR3 has 15 amino acids. CDR1 SGHTA and CDR2 FQGNSA come from the germline V gene. Trimming took off 0 bases at V and 4 bases at J, with 9 bases between the two ends. Complete variable domain (other parts from reference TRBV7-2 and TRBJ2-2): GAGVSQSPSNKVTEKGKDVELRCDPISGHTALYWYRQSLGQGLEFLIYFQGNSAPDKSGLPSDRFSAERTGGSVSTLTIQRTQQEDSAVYLCASSLAGSGTGELFFGEGSRLTVL.